The rows below give T cell receptor beta chains drawn from one sample of a study of T cell repertoires in ileal Crohn's disease. Some clones are missing from TCRdb's copy, which holds only in-frame ones; the method was immunoSEQ multiplex PCR. The data show about 7,200 clones, 55% to 85% seen once. Material for sequencing was ileal tissue. These receptors originate from an adult with Crohn's disease. Each CDR3 is given with its conserved first and last residue. Fields, in order: V gene, J gene, D gene, CDR3 protein. The D gene is left open where the match is weak.

v_gene: TRBV6-1; j_gene: TRBJ1-1; d_gene: NA; CDR3aa: CASRGHSNTEAFF
v_gene: TRBV28; j_gene: TRBJ1-2; d_gene: NA; CDR3aa: CASTAQGPYGYTF
v_gene: TRBV14; j_gene: TRBJ1-6; d_gene: NA; CDR3aa: CASSQVQGESPLHF
v_gene: TRBV29-1; j_gene: TRBJ2-5; d_gene: TRBD1; CDR3aa: CSVGIGTGGMETQYF
v_gene: TRBV29-1; j_gene: TRBJ2-2; d_gene: NA; CDR3aa: CSAWTSQGTGELFF
v_gene: TRBV5-6; j_gene: TRBJ1-3; d_gene: NA; CDR3aa: CASSLVGQGTSGNTIYF
v_gene: TRBV19; j_gene: TRBJ2-3; d_gene: NA; CDR3aa: CASSGLASADTQYF
v_gene: TRBV6-5; j_gene: TRBJ1-4; d_gene: NA; CDR3aa: CASRNHRVNEKLFF
v_gene: TRBV19; j_gene: TRBJ1-5; d_gene: TRBD1; CDR3aa: CASRPQGARPQHF
v_gene: TRBV19; j_gene: TRBJ2-7; d_gene: TRBD2; CDR3aa: CASTLGASGRDEQYF
v_gene: TRBV5-8; j_gene: TRBJ2-1; d_gene: TRBD2; CDR3aa: CASSFMGLAGGTSYNEQFF
v_gene: TRBV2; j_gene: TRBJ1-2; d_gene: TRBD1; CDR3aa: CASSRTGTGGYTF
v_gene: TRBV6-1; j_gene: TRBJ1-2; d_gene: NA; CDR3aa: CASSEESPGGYGYTF
v_gene: TRBV5-6; j_gene: TRBJ1-3; d_gene: NA; CDR3aa: CASSLGQAGNTIYF
v_gene: TRBV7-2; j_gene: NA; d_gene: TRBD1; CDR3aa: CASSYGQGGGEQYF
v_gene: TRBV25-1; j_gene: TRBJ1-1; d_gene: NA; CDR3aa: CASSDLQGTEAFF
v_gene: TRBV7-9; j_gene: TRBJ1-2; d_gene: TRBD1; CDR3aa: CASRPGTGRAGYTF
v_gene: TRBV5-1; j_gene: TRBJ2-5; d_gene: NA; CDR3aa: CASSLGPQGETQYF
v_gene: TRBV15; j_gene: TRBJ2-1; d_gene: TRBD1; CDR3aa: CATSSLLGQGNNEQFF
v_gene: TRBV12-5; j_gene: TRBJ1-6; d_gene: NA; CDR3aa: CASGLGAENSPLHF
v_gene: TRBV5-4; j_gene: TRBJ2-7; d_gene: NA; CDR3aa: CASSSGHLREQYF
v_gene: TRBV28; j_gene: TRBJ2-3; d_gene: TRBD2; CDR3aa: CASSGGGRDTQYF
v_gene: TRBV11-2; j_gene: TRBJ1-5; d_gene: NA; CDR3aa: CASSLATAGAVQHF
v_gene: TRBV5-1; j_gene: TRBJ1-4; d_gene: NA; CDR3aa: CASSPDSTNEKLFF
v_gene: TRBV11-3; j_gene: TRBJ1-2; d_gene: TRBD1; CDR3aa: CASSLFPGQGRNYGYTF
v_gene: TRBV30; j_gene: TRBJ1-1; d_gene: NA; CDR3aa: CAWSSGAMATEAFF
v_gene: TRBV30; j_gene: TRBJ1-1; d_gene: NA; CDR3aa: CAWSVFTPNTEAFF
v_gene: TRBV2; j_gene: TRBJ2-5; d_gene: NA; CDR3aa: CASRGQGRGTQYF
v_gene: TRBV19; j_gene: TRBJ2-3; d_gene: NA; CDR3aa: CASSLALSDTQYF
v_gene: TRBV27; j_gene: TRBJ2-5; d_gene: NA; CDR3aa: CASSTREETQYF
v_gene: TRBV30; j_gene: TRBJ2-5; d_gene: NA; CDR3aa: CAWMAGAQARDQYF
v_gene: TRBV29-1; j_gene: TRBJ1-4; d_gene: NA; CDR3aa: CSVRLTNEKLFF
v_gene: TRBV5-8; j_gene: TRBJ2-6; d_gene: TRBD1; CDR3aa: CASSLETGTGANVLTF
v_gene: TRBV5-5; j_gene: TRBJ2-5; d_gene: TRBD2; CDR3aa: CASSPLAGVFYRGQETQYF
v_gene: TRBV19; j_gene: TRBJ2-3; d_gene: NA; CDR3aa: CASSIDQRQADTQYF
v_gene: TRBV5-4; j_gene: TRBJ2-1; d_gene: TRBD2; CDR3aa: CASSTPTSGGTYNEQFF
v_gene: TRBV29-1; j_gene: TRBJ2-7; d_gene: NA; CDR3aa: CSVGRGRYEQYF